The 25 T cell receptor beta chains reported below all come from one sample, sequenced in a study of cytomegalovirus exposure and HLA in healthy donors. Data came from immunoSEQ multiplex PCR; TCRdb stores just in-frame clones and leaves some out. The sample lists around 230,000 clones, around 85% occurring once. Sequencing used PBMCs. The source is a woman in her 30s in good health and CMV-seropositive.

The chain's CDR3 is CASSWREYGELFF. CDR3 coding DNA: TGTGCCAGCAGTTGGCGGGAGTACGGGGAGCTGTTTTTT. The chain joins TRBV7-9 to TRBJ2-2, with 7 bases aligning to TRBD2. The CDR3 loop spans 13 amino acids. Unmatched junction bases numbered 5, after V lost 6 bases and J lost 7 bases. Germline values: CDR1 SEHNR, CDR2 FQNEAQ (reference sequence). Using reference TRBV7-9 and TRBJ2-2 for the parts outside the CDR3, the full variable domain is DTGVSQNPRHKITKRGQNVTFRCDPISEHNRLYWYRQTLGQGPEFLTYFQNEAQLEKSRLLSDRFSAERPKGSFSTLEIQRTEQGDSAMYLCASSWREYGELFFGEGSRLTVL.

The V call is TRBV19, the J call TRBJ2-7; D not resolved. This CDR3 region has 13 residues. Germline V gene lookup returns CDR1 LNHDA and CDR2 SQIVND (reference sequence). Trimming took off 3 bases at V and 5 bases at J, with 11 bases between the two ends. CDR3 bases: TGTGCCAGTAGTATTGGGCAGGTCAACGAGCAGTACTTC. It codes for CASSIGQVNEQYF. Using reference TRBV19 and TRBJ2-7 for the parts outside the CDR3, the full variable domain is DGGITQSPKYLFRKEGQNVTLSCEQNLNHDAMYWYRQDPGQGLRLIYYSQIVNDFQKGDIAEGYSVSREKKESFPLTVTSAQKNPTAFYLCASSIGQVNEQYFGPGTRLTVT.

CDR3 DNA sequence: TGTGCCAGCAGCGATTTCCGGGACACCTTTCGGGATGAAGCTTTCTTT. Translating it yields CASSDFRDTFRDEAFF. The gene calls are TRBV7-9 and TRBJ1-1; D is perhaps TRBD1 (6 bases). Trimming removed 5 bases from V and 7 bases from J, with 23 bases in between. Germline assignment: CDR1 SEHNR and CDR2 FQNEAQ (reference sequence). This CDR3 is built from 16 residues.

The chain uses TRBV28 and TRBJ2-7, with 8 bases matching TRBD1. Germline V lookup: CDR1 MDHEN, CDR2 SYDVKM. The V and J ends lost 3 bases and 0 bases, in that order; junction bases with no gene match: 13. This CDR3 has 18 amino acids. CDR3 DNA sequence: TGTGCCAGCAGTTTCAGGGACAGGAGCCCCCTAGGCTCCTACGAGCAGTACTTC. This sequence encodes CASSFRDRSPLGSYEQYF.

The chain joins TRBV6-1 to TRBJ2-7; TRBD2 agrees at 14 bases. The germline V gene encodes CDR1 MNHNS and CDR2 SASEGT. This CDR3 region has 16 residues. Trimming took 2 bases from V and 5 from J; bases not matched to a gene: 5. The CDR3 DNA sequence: TGTGCCAGCAGTGAACCCTGGACTAGCGGGAGGAACGAGCAGTACTTC. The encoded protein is CASSEPWTSGRNEQYF.

This CDR3 is CASSPRLAVTYNEQFF. The DNA for the CDR3 is TGTGCCAGCAGCCCGCGACTAGCGGTAACCTACAATGAGCAGTTCTTC. The chain uses TRBV7-7 and TRBJ2-1; 9 nucleotides match TRBD2. J was trimmed by 2 bases and V by 5 bases; bases with no gene match: 7. Germline CDR1 is SSHAT and CDR2 is FNYEAQ (reference sequence). This CDR3 comprises 16 residues.

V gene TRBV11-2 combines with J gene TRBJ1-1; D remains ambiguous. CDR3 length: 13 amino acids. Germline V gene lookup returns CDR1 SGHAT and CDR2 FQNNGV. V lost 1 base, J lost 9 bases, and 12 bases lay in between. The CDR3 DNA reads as TGTGCCAGCAGCTTAGCAGGAGAGGGTAAAGCTTTCTTT. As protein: CASSLAGEGKAFF.

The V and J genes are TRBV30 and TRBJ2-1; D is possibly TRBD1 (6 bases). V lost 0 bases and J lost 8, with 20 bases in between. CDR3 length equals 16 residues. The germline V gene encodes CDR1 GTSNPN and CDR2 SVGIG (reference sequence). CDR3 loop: CAWSVQDLRGGDEQFF. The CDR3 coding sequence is TGTGCCTGGAGTGTACAAGACCTACGTGGGGGCGATGAGCAGTTCTTC.

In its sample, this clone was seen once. CDR3 protein: CASRPDQPQHF. The CDR3 nucleotides read TGCGCCAGCAGACCAGATCAGCCCCAGCATTTT. This chain joins TRBV23-1 and TRBJ1-5, with D uncertain. TRBV23-1 is noted as an ORF with a role that remains uncertain. The CDR3 runs to 11 residues. V dropped 6 bases and J dropped 5 bases, with 5 bases sitting between them.

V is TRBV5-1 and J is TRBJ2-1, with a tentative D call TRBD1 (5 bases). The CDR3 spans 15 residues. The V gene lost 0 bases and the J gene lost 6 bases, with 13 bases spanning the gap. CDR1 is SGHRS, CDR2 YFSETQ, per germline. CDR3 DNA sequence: TGCGCCAGCAGCTTGGGTTTGGGGCAGAGCAATGAGCAGTTCTTC. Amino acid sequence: CASSLGLGQSNEQFF.

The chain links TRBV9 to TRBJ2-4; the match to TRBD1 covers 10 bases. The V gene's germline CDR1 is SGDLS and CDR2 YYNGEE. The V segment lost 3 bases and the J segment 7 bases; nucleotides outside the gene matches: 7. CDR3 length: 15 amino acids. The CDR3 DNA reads TGTGCCAGCAGCGAACGACCGGGACAGGGGAACATTCAGTACTTC. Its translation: CASSERPGQGNIQYF.

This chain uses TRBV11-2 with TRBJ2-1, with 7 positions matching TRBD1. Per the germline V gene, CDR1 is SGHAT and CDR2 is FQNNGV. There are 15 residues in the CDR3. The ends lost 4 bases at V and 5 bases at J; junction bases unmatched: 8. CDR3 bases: TGTGCCAGCAGCTCTTATGTCGGGACAGACAATGAGCAGTTCTTC. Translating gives CASSSYVGTDNEQFF. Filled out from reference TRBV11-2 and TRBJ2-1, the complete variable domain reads EAGVAQSPRYKIIEKRQSVAFWCNPISGHATLYWYQQILGQGPKLLIQFQNNGVVDDSQLPKDRFSAERLKGVDSTLKIQPAKLEDSAVYLCASSSYVGTDNEQFFGPGTRLTVL.

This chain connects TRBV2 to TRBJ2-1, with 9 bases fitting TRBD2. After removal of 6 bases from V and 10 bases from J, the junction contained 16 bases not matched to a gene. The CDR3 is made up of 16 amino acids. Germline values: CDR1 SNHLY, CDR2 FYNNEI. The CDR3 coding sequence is TGTGCCAGCAGCAAATCTTGGCGGGAGGGCCTAGGGGAGCAGTTCTTC. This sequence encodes CASSKSWREGLGEQFF. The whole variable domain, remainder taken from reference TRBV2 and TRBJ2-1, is EPEVTQTPSHQVTQMGQEVILRCVPISNHLYFYWYRQILGQKVEFLVSFYNNEISEKSEIFDDQFSVERPDGSNFTLKIRSTKLEDSAMYFCASSKSWREGLGEQFFGPGTRLTVL.

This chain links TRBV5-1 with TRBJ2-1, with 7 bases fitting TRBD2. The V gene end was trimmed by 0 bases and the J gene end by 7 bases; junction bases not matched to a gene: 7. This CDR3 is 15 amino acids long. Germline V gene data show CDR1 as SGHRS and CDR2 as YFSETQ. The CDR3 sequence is CASSLALLASNEQFF. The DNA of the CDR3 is TGCGCCAGCAGCTTGGCTTTACTAGCGTCGAATGAGCAGTTCTTC.

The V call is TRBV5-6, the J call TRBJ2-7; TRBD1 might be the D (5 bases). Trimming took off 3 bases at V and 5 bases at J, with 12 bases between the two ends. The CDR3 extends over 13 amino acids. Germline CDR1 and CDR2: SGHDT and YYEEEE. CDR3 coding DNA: TGTGCCAGCAGCTCACTATCAGGGAACGAGCAGTACTTC. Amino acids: CASSSLSGNEQYF. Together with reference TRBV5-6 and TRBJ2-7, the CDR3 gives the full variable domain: DAGVTQSPTHLIKTRGQQVTLRCSPKSGHDTVSWYQQALGQGPQFIFQYYEEEERQRGNFPDRFSGHQFPNYSSELNVNALLLGDSALYLCASSSLSGNEQYFGPGTRLTVT.

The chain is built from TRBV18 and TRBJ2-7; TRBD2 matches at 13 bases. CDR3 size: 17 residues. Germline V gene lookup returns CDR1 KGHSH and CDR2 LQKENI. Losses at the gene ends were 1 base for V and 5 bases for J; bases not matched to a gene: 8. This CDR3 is CASSPLQGLAGYHEQYF. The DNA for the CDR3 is TGTGCCAGCTCACCACTTCAGGGACTAGCGGGATATCACGAGCAGTACTTC.

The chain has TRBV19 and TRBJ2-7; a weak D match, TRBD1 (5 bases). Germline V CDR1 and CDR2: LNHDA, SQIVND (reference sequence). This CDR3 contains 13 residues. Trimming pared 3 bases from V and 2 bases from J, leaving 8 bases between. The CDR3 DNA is TGTGCCAGTAGTATTCAAGGGGCCTACGAGCAGTACTTC. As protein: CASSIQGAYEQYF.

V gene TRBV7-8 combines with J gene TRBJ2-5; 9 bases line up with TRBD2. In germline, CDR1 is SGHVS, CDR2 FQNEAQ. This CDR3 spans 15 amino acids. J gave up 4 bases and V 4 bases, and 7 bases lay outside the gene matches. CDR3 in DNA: TGTGCCAGCAGCTCCCTAGCGGGAAGAGGAGAGACCCAGTACTTC. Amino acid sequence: CASSSLAGRGETQYF.

The CDR3 loop is CASSSGGGAEQYF. As DNA, the CDR3 is TGTGCCAGCAGTTCTGGAGGGGGCGCCGAGCAGTACTTC. The V gene is TRBV7-3, the J gene TRBJ2-7; D might be TRBD1 (7 bases). The germline V and J ends were trimmed by 6 bases and 6 bases, with 15 bases remaining between them. From germline, CDR1 is SGHTA and CDR2 FQGTGA. There are 13 residues in the CDR3.

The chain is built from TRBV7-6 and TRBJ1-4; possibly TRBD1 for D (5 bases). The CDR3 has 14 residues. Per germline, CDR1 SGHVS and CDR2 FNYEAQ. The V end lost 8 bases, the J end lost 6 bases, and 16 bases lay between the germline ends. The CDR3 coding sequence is TGTGCCAGCTCGCGCGGGACGTCTTATGAAAAACTGTTTTTT. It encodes CASSRGTSYEKLFF.

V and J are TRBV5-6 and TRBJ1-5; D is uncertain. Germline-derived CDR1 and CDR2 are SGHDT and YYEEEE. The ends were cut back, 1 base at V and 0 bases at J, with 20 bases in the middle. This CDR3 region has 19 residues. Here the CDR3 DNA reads TGTGCCAGCAGCTTGAGCGGAGTAGACCGCCCCGCTAGCAATCAGCCCCAGCATTTT. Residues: CASSLSGVDRPASNQPQHF.

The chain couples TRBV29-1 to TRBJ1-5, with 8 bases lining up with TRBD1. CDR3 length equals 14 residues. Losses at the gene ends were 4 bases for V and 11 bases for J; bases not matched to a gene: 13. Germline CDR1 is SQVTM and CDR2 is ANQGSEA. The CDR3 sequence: CSVAATGASGTQHF. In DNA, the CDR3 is TGCAGCGTTGCCGCGACAGGGGCTTCAGGGACCCAGCATTTT.

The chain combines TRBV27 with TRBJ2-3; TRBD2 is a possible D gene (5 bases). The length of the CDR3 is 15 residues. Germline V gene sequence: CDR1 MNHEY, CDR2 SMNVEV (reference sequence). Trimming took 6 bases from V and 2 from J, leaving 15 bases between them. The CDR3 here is CASRMGAAYTDTQYF. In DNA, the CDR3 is TGTGCCAGCAGGATGGGAGCGGCTTACACAGATACGCAGTATTTT.

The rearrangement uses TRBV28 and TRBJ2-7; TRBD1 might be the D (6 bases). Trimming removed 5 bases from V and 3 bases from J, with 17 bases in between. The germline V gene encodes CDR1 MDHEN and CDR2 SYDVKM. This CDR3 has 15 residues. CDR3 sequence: CASSPPTRGIYEQYF. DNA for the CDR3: TGTGCCAGCAGTCCACCTACCAGGGGAATCTACGAGCAGTACTTC.

The CDR3 region is CASSSFFGEKNQPQHF. The CDR3 bases are TGTGCCAGCAGCTCTTTTTTCGGGGAGAAAAATCAGCCCCAGCATTTT. The chain carries TRBV7-9 and TRBJ1-5; D is unclear. Germline V gene data show CDR1 as SEHNR and CDR2 as FQNEAQ (reference sequence). This CDR3 is built from 16 residues. V lost 4 bases and J 4 bases, leaving 17 bases between the germline ends.